This T cell receptor beta chain was captured by sequencing in a study of PD-1 blockade in classical Hodgkin lymphoma. Study conclusions and caveats: The study reported lower baseline TCR diversity in newly diagnosed patients than in healthy donors.

The CDR3 totals 13 residues. The V and J ends lost 1 base and 7 bases respectively, with 10 bases between them. Germline V lookup: CDR1 SQVTM, CDR2 ANQGSEA. Notes on this clone: The antigen is not known.

Time point described: cycle 4 day 1 (C4D1), after more than five weeks of nivolumab. All patients relapsed after autologous stem cell transplantation, and brentuximab vedotin exposure varied. Best outcomes ranged across complete response, partial response and progressive disease. Libraries were prepared by immunoSEQ multiplex PCR; TCRdb keeps only in-frame clonotypes and omits some of them. Altogether some 17,000 clones are present, about 65% being singletons, with the ten largest covering about 7.2%. The rearrangement links TRBV29-1 to TRBJ1-4; no clear D gene. The specimen was peripheral blood mononuclear cells (PBMCs), collected before the fourth cycle of nivolumab. The sequence came from a human donor with classical Hodgkin lymphoma. This chain's CDR3 is CSVEAAGREKLFF. CDR3 in DNA: TGCAGCGTTGAAGCCGCTGGGCGTGAAAAACTGTTTTTT.